Each of the 30 T cell receptor beta chains below was sequenced from the same sample in a study of blood T cell repertoires in COVID-19. Some clones are missing from TCRdb's copy, which holds only in-frame ones; the method was immunoSEQ multiplex PCR. The table includes about 250,000 clones, more than 70% detected once. The sequenced material came from peripheral blood. Receptor source: a woman in her twenties or thirties with COVID-19, enrolled during active disease.

The chain couples TRBV19 to TRBJ2-7; TRBD2 matches at 15 bases. Germline CDR1 and CDR2: LNHDA and SQIVND (reference sequence). The V segment lost 4 bases and the J segment 6 bases; nucleotides outside the gene matches: 7. The CDR3 runs to 16 residues. CDR3 in DNA: TGTGCCAGTAGTAAGCGGACTAGCGGGGGGGCCCTCGAGCAGTACTTC. Amino acid sequence: CASSKRTSGGALEQYF.

The J gene is TRBJ2-2, the V gene TRBV6-6; possible D gene TRBD2, 6 bases. There are 16 residues in the CDR3. Per the germline V gene, CDR1 is MNHNY and CDR2 is SVGAGI (reference sequence). V dropped 2 bases and J dropped 0 bases, with 10 bases sitting between them. The CDR3 is CASSYLGGTNTGELFF. The CDR3 DNA follows: TGTGCCAGCAGTTACCTTGGCGGGACGAACACCGGGGAGCTGTTTTTT.

This rearrangement joins TRBV15 to TRBJ2-7, with TRBD2 identical over 8 bases. The CDR3 is 15 residues long. V shed 1 base and J 3 bases; nucleotides not matched to a gene: 5. Germline CDR1 reads LNHNV; CDR2 reads YYDKDF (reference sequence). CDR3 amino acids: CATSRGTSGNYEQYV. The CDR3 bases are TGTGCCACCAGCAGAGGAACTAGCGGTAACTACGAGCAGTACGTC.

CDR3 DNA: TGTGCCAGCAGCTTACCGGGTCAACTTTACGAGCAGTACGTC. The encoded protein is CASSLPGQLYEQYV. This chain uses TRBV7-8 with TRBJ2-7; D remains ambiguous. V was shortened by 2 bases and J by 4 bases, with 12 bases between the two germline ends. Germline CDR1 reads SGHVS; CDR2 reads FQNEAQ. CDR3 length: 14 residues.

The chain joins TRBV21-1 to TRBJ2-7; no DNA check was done on the table's D call, TRBD1. TRBV21-1 has pseudogene status. This CDR3 comprises 14 residues. CDR3 amino acids: CASSKEGKGVEQYV. The CDR3 bases are TGTGCCAGCAGCAAAGAGGGGAAGGGGGTCGAGCAGTACGTC.

This chain joins TRBV6-1 and TRBJ1-3; 8 bases fit TRBD1. The germline V gene has CDR1 MNHNS and CDR2 SASEGT. The CDR3 sequence is 17 residues long. The V segment lost 0 bases and the J segment 5 bases; nucleotides outside the gene matches: 9. In nucleotides, the CDR3 is TGTGCCAGCAGTGAAGCGCCTGGGGCAGGGGGCAGAAACACCATATATTTT. It yields the protein CASSEAPGAGGRNTIYF.

The chain employs TRBV6-5 and TRBJ1-4, with a tentative D call TRBD1 (5 bases). V was pared by 5 bases and J by 7 bases, with 14 bases between. Germline V CDR1 and CDR2: MNHEY, SVGAGI. CDR3 length equals 14 residues. The CDR3 here is CASSRTAGGEKLFF. CDR3 in DNA: TGTGCCAGCAGTCGGACGGCGGGGGGTGAAAAACTGTTTTTT.

CDR3 nucleotide sequence: TGTGCCAGCAGCCAATCCTCCAGGGTGATCAACACTGAAGCTTTCTTT. Translation: CASSQSSRVINTEAFF. J is TRBJ1-1 and V is TRBV14; tentatively, D is TRBD1 (5 bases). Trimming pared 2 bases from V and 2 bases from J, leaving 15 bases between. In germline, CDR1 is SGHDN, CDR2 FVKESK. This CDR3 comprises 16 residues.

A single count supports this clone. This chain connects TRBV5-1 to TRBJ2-1; D gene uncertain. The germline CDR1 and CDR2 sequences are SGHRS and YFSETQ. This CDR3 is built from 15 residues. V lost 3 bases to trimming and J lost 7 bases, with 17 bases between them. The CDR3 loop reads CASSYVGPQQNEQFF. In DNA form, the CDR3 reads TGCGCCAGCAGCTACGTCGGCCCGCAACAGAATGAGCAGTTCTTC. Looking up the rest from reference TRBV5-1 and TRBJ2-1 gives the full variable domain: KAGVTQTPRYLIKTRGQQVTLSCSPISGHRSVSWYQQTPGQGLQFLFEYFSETQRNKGNFPGRFSGRQFSNSRSEMNVSTLELGDSALYLCASSYVGPQQNEQFFGPGTRLTVL.

A few counts support this clone. The chain recombines TRBV4-2 with TRBJ1-6; D remains unclear. Trimming left V 0 bases short and J 0 bases short, with 9 bases between. This CDR3 spans 17 amino acids. The germline V gene encodes CDR1 LGHNA and CDR2 YNFKEQ. CDR3 sequence reads: CASSQEQDSSYNSPLHF. CDR3 DNA sequence: TGTGCCAGCAGCCAAGAGCAGGACTCCTCCTATAATTCACCCCTCCACTTT.

The chain couples TRBV6-5 to TRBJ2-5; a weak D match, TRBD1 (7 bases). CDR1 and CDR2 from the germline V gene are MNHEY and SVGAGI. The germline V and J ends were trimmed by 6 bases and 4 bases, with 18 bases remaining between them. The CDR3 spans 15 residues. The CDR3 coding sequence is TGTGCCAGCAGCCGGCAGGGGGGCGGCCTAGAGACCCAGTACTTC. Translated: CASSRQGGGLETQYF.

The chain is built from TRBV29-1 and TRBJ1-2; D possibly corresponds to TRBD1 (5 bases). The CDR3 length is 13 residues. Deletions cut 7 bases from V and 3 bases from J, with 15 bases between. Germline V gene data show CDR1 as SQVTM and CDR2 as ANQGSEA. The CDR3 DNA reads as TGCAGCGCCACCACGGGGGTTCACTATGGCTACACCTTC. As protein: CSATTGVHYGYTF.

This sequence joins TRBV12-5 and TRBJ2-3, with TRBD1 matching 9 bases. The germline CDR1 and CDR2 sequences are LGHNT and FRNRAP. This CDR3 is 17 amino acids long. V was clipped by 6 bases and J by 2 bases; unmatched bases: 12. CDR3 bases: TGTGCTAGTGGCTTCTCCGGGACAGGGAACCCCACAGATACGCAGTATTTT. Its translation: CASGFSGTGNPTDTQYF.

The V and J genes are TRBV6-6 and TRBJ2-4; a weak D match, TRBD1 (5 bases). Trimming cost V 5 bases and J 0 bases, with 8 bases left between them. The germline CDR1 and CDR2 sequences are MNHNY and SVGAGI (reference sequence). This CDR3 spans 14 amino acids. CDR3 coding DNA: TGTGCCAGCAGTGACAGATTAGCCAAAAACATTCAGTACTTC. Residues: CASSDRLAKNIQYF.

The rearrangement joins TRBV4-1 to TRBJ2-3, with 11 bases aligning to TRBD1. CDR3 length: 16 amino acids. The V gene's germline CDR1 is MGHRA and CDR2 YSYEKL. Unmatched junction bases numbered 6, after V lost 4 bases and J lost 3 bases. In nucleotides, the CDR3 is TGCGCCAGCAGCCGGGCCGGGACAGGGGGTACAGATACGCAGTATTTT. It specifies CASSRAGTGGTDTQYF.

The chain has TRBV24-1 and TRBJ2-1, with 13 nucleotides matching TRBD2. CDR1 KGHDR and CDR2 SFDVKD come from the germline V gene. Trimming removed 4 bases from V and 8 bases from J; junction bases left unmatched: 7. The CDR3 covers 16 residues. Written as DNA, the CDR3 is TGTGCCACCAGTGACCCAGGACTAGCGGGAGCCCATGAGCAGTTCTTC. Protein: CATSDPGLAGAHEQFF.

The rearrangement uses TRBV18 and TRBJ2-2; tentative D call: TRBD1 (7 bases). Trimming removed 6 bases from V and 2 bases from J, with 19 bases in between. From germline, CDR1 is KGHSH and CDR2 LQKENI. This CDR3 comprises 17 residues. The CDR3 is CASSPRQGGSNTGELFF. The DNA for the CDR3 is TGTGCCAGCTCTCCGCGGCAGGGGGGCTCAAACACCGGGGAGCTGTTTTTT.

V and J are TRBV30 and TRBJ2-1, with TRBD2 as a possible D gene (6 bases). The germline V and J ends were trimmed by 2 bases and 10 bases, with 15 bases remaining between them. The germline CDR1 and CDR2 sequences are GTSNPN and SVGIG (reference sequence). CDR3 length equals 13 residues. In DNA, the CDR3 is TGTGCCTGGAGTTCCCTTAAGGGGAGGGAGCAGTTCTTC. It yields the protein CAWSSLKGREQFF.

In this sample, this clone turned up once. V is TRBV18 and J is TRBJ2-7; TRBD1 matches at 8 bases. The V and J ends lost 8 bases and 3 bases, in that order; junction bases with no gene match: 12. The CDR3 covers 15 residues. The germline V gene has CDR1 KGHSH and CDR2 LQKENI. The CDR3 DNA sequence: TGTGCCAGCAACCTTGGGGCAGGGGGCTTCTACGAGCAGTACTTC. Encoded protein: CASNLGAGGFYEQYF.

This chain joins TRBV6-2 or TRBV6-3 and TRBJ2-7, with 11 bases matching TRBD2. This CDR3 spans 13 amino acids. V was pared by 2 bases and J by 7 bases, with 1 base of the junction left unmatched. Germline V lookup: CDR1 MNHEY, CDR2 SVGEGT. The CDR3 nucleotides are TGTGCCAGCAGTTACATAGCGGGAGGGGAGCAGTACGTC. Translation: CASSYIAGGEQYV.

The chain is built from TRBV7-8 and TRBJ1-2; D is perhaps TRBD1 (6 bases). The CDR3 totals 15 residues. CDR1 and CDR2 from the germline V gene are SGHVS and FQNEAQ. Deletions cut 1 base from V and 7 bases from J, with 16 bases between. CDR3 sequence reads: CASSLGQPQGGGYTF. The DNA for the CDR3 is TGTGCCAGCAGCTTAGGACAGCCCCAAGGGGGTGGCTACACCTTC.

The J gene is TRBJ1-2, the V gene TRBV21-1; TRBD1 is the table's D call, not checked against the DNA. TRBV21-1 is a recognized pseudogene. The CDR3 extends over 17 amino acids. The CDR3 sequence: CASSKALWTGRDYGYTF. In DNA form, the CDR3 reads TGTGCCAGCAGCAAAGCGCTTTGGACAGGGAGGGACTATGGCTACACCTTC.

The chain links TRBV6-2 or TRBV6-3 to TRBJ1-2; 9 nucleotides agree with TRBD1. V trimming: 0 bases; J trimming: 5 bases; junction bases outside the gene matches: 4. The length of the CDR3 is 15 residues. The germline V gene has CDR1 MNHEY and CDR2 SVGEGT. The CDR3 bases are TGTGCCAGCAGTTACTCGGACAGGGGCCGGTATGGCTACACCTTC. Translated: CASSYSDRGRYGYTF.

The rearrangement links TRBV24-1 to TRBJ1-5; D call uncertain. This CDR3 spans 14 amino acids. Germline V lookup: CDR1 KGHDR, CDR2 SFDVKD. Trimming removed 3 bases from V and 4 bases from J, with 9 bases in between. The CDR3 nucleotides read TGTGCCACCAGTGATCCGGGATATAATCAGCCCCAGCATTTT. Its protein is CATSDPGYNQPQHF.

The chain has TRBV7-2 and TRBJ1-6; D unclear. The CDR3 contains 15 residues. Trimming removed 2 bases at V and 0 bases at J, with 5 bases between. Germline CDR1 and CDR2: SGHTA and FQGNSA. The CDR3 sequence is CASSLRSSYNSPLHF. The CDR3 nucleotides are TGTGCCAGCAGCTTACGTAGCTCCTATAATTCACCCCTCCACTTT.

This chain uses TRBV10-3 with TRBJ1-1, with TRBD1 matching 7 bases. Trimming cost V 4 bases and J 2 bases; bases outside gene matches: 1. The germline gives CDR1 ENHRY, CDR2 SYGVKD. The CDR3 length is 13 residues. The DNA of the CDR3 is TGTGCCATCAGTGGGGACAGAAACACTGAAGCTTTCTTT. Amino acids: CAISGDRNTEAFF.

This chain joins TRBV11-3 and TRBJ2-7; unclear D gene. CDR1 is SGHNT and CDR2 is YENEEA in the germline V gene. The CDR3 runs to 13 residues. The V gene lost 0 bases and the J gene lost 2 bases, with 5 bases spanning the gap. The CDR3 loop reads CASSLESAYEQYV. CDR3 coding DNA: TGTGCCAGCAGCTTAGAATCGGCCTACGAGCAGTACGTC.

CDR3 DNA: TGTGCCAGCAGCTTGGGGCAGGGATTATCTAGCAATCAGCCCCAGCATTTT. Its protein product is CASSLGQGLSSNQPQHF. V is TRBV5-8 and J is TRBJ1-5; D possibly corresponds to TRBD1 (5 bases). Germline CDR1 is SGHTS and CDR2 is YDEGEE. V was pared by 0 bases and J by 0 bases, with 13 bases between. The CDR3 runs 17 residues.

This sequence joins TRBV7-2 and TRBJ1-1, with TRBD1 matching over 7 bases. The V gene end was trimmed by 5 bases and the J gene end by 4 bases; junction bases not matched to a gene: 10. The CDR3 is made up of 15 amino acids. Germline-derived CDR1 and CDR2 are SGHTA and FQGNSA. The CDR3 protein is CASSPTTGWTTEAFF. CDR3 DNA sequence: TGTGCCAGCAGCCCTACGACAGGGTGGACCACTGAAGCTTTCTTT. Supplemented by reference TRBV7-2 and TRBJ1-1, the full variable domain reads GAGVSQSPSNKVTEKGKDVELRCDPISGHTALYWYRQSLGQGLEFLIYFQGNSAPDKSGLPSDRFSAERTGGSVSTLTIQRTQQEDSAVYLCASSPTTGWTTEAFFGQGTRLTVV.

This CDR3 is CASSFRSRGAYNEQFF. CDR3 in DNA: TGTGCCAGCAGCTTTCGGTCAAGGGGCGCCTACAATGAGCAGTTCTTC. This chain links TRBV5-5 with TRBJ2-1, with D perhaps TRBD1 (5 bases). Deletions cut 2 bases from V and 2 bases from J, with 14 bases between. Germline CDR1 is SGHKS and CDR2 is YYEKEE (reference sequence). This CDR3 spans 16 amino acids.